This T cell receptor beta chain derives from a study of T cells in Graves' hyperthyroidism and ophthalmopathy. General study points: Most thyroid clonotypes that were expanded above 0.001 also turned up in blood.

Among the patients, aged 18 to 65, hyperthyroidism was newly diagnosed and had lasted under 2 months. In germline, CDR1 is MDHEN, CDR2 SYDVKM. CDR3 size: 13 residues. Trimming cost V 10 bases and J 9 bases; bases outside gene matches: 6. RNA transcripts were the template for amplifying TCR beta CDR3 regions. First-round RT-PCR targeting the TCR CDR3 was performed with the HTBI primer set. Each CDR3 protein gets one entry after TCRdb re-called the multiplex PCR reads with MiXCR. Of some 760,000 distinct CDR3 sequences in the sample, about 15% were seen once. Note on this clonotype: What it recognizes is unknown.

This clonotype was sampled from a woman under 30 with Graves' hyperthyroidism. V gene TRBV28 combines with J gene TRBJ2-1, with 13 nucleotides matching TRBD2. The source material was blood. The chain's CDR3 is CATIGTSGIEQFF. For the CDR3, the DNA is TGTGCCACTATAGGGACTAGCGGGATTGAGCAGTTCTTC.